The next 14 T cell receptor beta chains were all read from a single sample in a study of cytomegalovirus exposure and HLA in healthy donors. The PCR had 60 Vbeta and 13 Jbeta primers. Sequencing was performed with immunoSEQ multiplex PCR; in TCRdb, only in-frame clones are kept and a portion is missing. The data show 150,000 to 200,000 clones, over 80% seen once. Sequencing input: PBMCs. The receptor set was obtained from a woman aged 45-65 years in good health and CMV-seropositive.

A remark on this clone: One end of the junction is discordant with germline, which a read error may explain. This chain uses TRBV7-9 with TRBJ2-5; 9 bases map to TRBD2. This CDR3 has 17 amino acids. Looked up from germline, CDR1 is SEHNR and CDR2 is FQNEAQ (reference sequence). The CDR3 DNA reads TGTTCCAGCAGCCAAGGGGCCCAGCGGGGGGCACGGGAGACCCAGTACTTC. It specifies CSSSQGAQRGARETQYF.

The genes are TRBV6-5 and TRBJ1-2, with 7 bases fitting TRBD1. The CDR3 extends over 13 amino acids. Germline values: CDR1 MNHEY, CDR2 SVGAGI. V was clipped by 3 bases and J by 8 bases; unmatched bases: 6. DNA for the CDR3: TGTGCCAGCAGTTATGGGAACAGGGGCGGCTACACCTTC. It specifies CASSYGNRGGYTF.

The chain links TRBV19 to TRBJ2-7; 10 nucleotides match TRBD1. V was pared by 3 bases and J by 2 bases, with 4 bases of the junction left unmatched. From germline, CDR1 is LNHDA and CDR2 SQIVND (reference sequence). The CDR3 sequence is 15 residues long. In nucleotides, the CDR3 is TGTGCCAGTAGTATCGGGACAGGGGCCACCTACGAGCAGTACTTC. This encodes CASSIGTGATYEQYF.

This clone was recorded once. The gene calls are TRBV5-1 and TRBJ2-3; TRBD2 aligns across 8 bases. The junction had 14 bases not matched to a gene; V was cut back by 7 bases and J by 4 bases. Germline values: CDR1 SGHRS, CDR2 YFSETQ. The CDR3 totals 16 residues. The CDR3 DNA follows: TGCGCCAGCGCGGTGGAGGGAAGCGGGGGAGCAGATACGCAGTATTTT. This translates into CASAVEGSGGADTQYF.

This chain joins TRBV2 and TRBJ1-5, with D perhaps matching TRBD1 (5 bases). Germline V lookup: CDR1 SNHLY, CDR2 FYNNEI. Trimming removed 5 bases at V and 2 bases at J, with 13 bases between. This CDR3 spans 15 amino acids. CDR3 region: CASSLDSGGNQPQHF. The DNA of the CDR3 is TGTGCCAGCAGTCTCGACAGCGGGGGCAATCAGCCCCAGCATTTT.

The chain carries TRBV7-2 and TRBJ2-5; D not certain. The assigned J gene may be wrong: the sequence end matches TRBJ2-7 better. Looked up from germline, CDR1 is SGHTA and CDR2 is FQGNSA. The CDR3 sequence is 14 residues long. Written as DNA, the CDR3 is TGTGCCAGCAGCTTAACGTCAGGTCCCCACGAGCAGTACTTC. Amino acids: CASSLTSGPHEQYF.

In nucleotides, the CDR3 is TGTGCCAGCAGCTGGTCCGGGACTCCCCTTTCTGAGGATACGCAGTATTTT. Translation: CASSWSGTPLSEDTQYF. This chain joins TRBV7-2 and TRBJ2-3, with D perhaps TRBD2 (6 bases). Germline values: CDR1 SGHTA, CDR2 FQGNSA. The CDR3 spans 17 residues. V was shortened by 4 bases and J by 6 bases, with 23 bases between the two germline ends.

This chain links TRBV27 with TRBJ2-5; D not resolved. The DNA matches TRBJ2-7 better at its end, which makes the J call doubtful. This CDR3 comprises 10 residues. The V gene's germline CDR1 is MNHEY and CDR2 SMNVEV (reference sequence). The CDR3 bases are TGTGCCAGCGGGTACTACGAGCAGTACTTC. Its protein is CASGYYEQYF.

The CDR3: CSGEGGAANTEAFF. CDR3 nucleotides: TGCAGCGGGGAAGGGGGGGCAGCGAACACTGAAGCTTTCTTT. V and J are TRBV29-1 and TRBJ1-1, with a weak D call TRBD1 (6 bases). CDR1 SQVTM and CDR2 ANQGSEA come from the germline V gene. V gave up 7 bases and J gave up 1 base, with 16 bases separating them. The CDR3 length is 14 residues.

The gene calls are TRBV30 and TRBJ2-5, with a possible D match to TRBD1 (6 bases). V was trimmed by 5 bases and J by 3 bases, leaving 13 bases between them. CDR1 is GTSNPN, CDR2 SVGIG, per germline (reference sequence). The CDR3 loop spans 13 amino acids. CDR3 loop: CAWGRTAKETQYF. CDR3 nucleotide sequence: TGTGCCTGGGGGCGGACAGCGAAAGAGACCCAGTACTTC.

The gene calls are TRBV28 and TRBJ2-7; TRBD2 agrees at 8 bases. This CDR3 comprises 15 residues. Germline V gene sequence: CDR1 MDHEN, CDR2 SYDVKM. Trimming cost V 7 bases and J 7 bases; bases outside gene matches: 15. CDR3: CASTSGGGGRGEQYF. The CDR3 DNA sequence: TGTGCCAGCACCTCTGGAGGCGGGGGGCGCGGTGAGCAGTACTTC.

The chain is built from TRBV7-3 and TRBJ2-3; TRBD1 agrees at 9 bases. The CDR3 totals 17 residues. CDR1 is SGHTA and CDR2 is FQGTGA in the germline V gene. J lost 6 bases, V lost 0 bases, and 10 bases had no gene match. CDR3 loop: CASSLTGGQGGWDTQYF. For the CDR3, the DNA is TGTGCCAGCAGCTTAACAGGGGGACAGGGCGGGTGGGATACGCAGTATTTT. The complete variable domain, with remaining parts taken from reference TRBV7-3 and TRBJ2-3, reads GAGVSQTPSNKVTEKGKYVELRCDPISGHTALYWYRQSLGQGPEFLIYFQGTGAADDSGLPNDRFFAVRPEGSVSTLKIQRTERGDSAVYLCASSLTGGQGGWDTQYFGPGTRLTVL.

V and J are TRBV28 and TRBJ1-1; 7 nucleotides align to TRBD1. Trimming removed 7 bases from V and 3 bases from J; junction bases left unmatched: 5. Germline V gene sequence: CDR1 MDHEN, CDR2 SYDVKM. The CDR3 spans 13 residues. DNA for the CDR3: TGTGCCAGCACCCGACAGGGAGACACTGAAGCTTTCTTT. Encoded protein: CASTRQGDTEAFF.

The chain is built from TRBV27 and TRBJ2-5, with 9 bases matching TRBD1. The CDR3 totals 13 residues. V was pared by 6 bases and J by 5 bases, with 4 bases of the junction left unmatched. Per the germline V gene, CDR1 is MNHEY and CDR2 is SMNVEV (reference sequence). The DNA of the CDR3 is TGTGCCAGCAGGGACAGGGGTAGGGAGACCCAGTACTTC. Protein product: CASRDRGRETQYF.